Below are 30 T cell receptor beta chains sequenced from a single sample in a study of siplizumab effects on memory and regulatory T cells. Profiled with immunoSEQ multiplex PCR; TCRdb holds only in-frame clones, not every one. The table has 110,000 or so clones, approximately 90% seen once. The sequenced sample was Tregs sorted from blood. All receptors derive from a human donor in good health.

The chain recombines TRBV6-5 with TRBJ2-7; TRBD1 or TRBD2 may be the D gene (5 bases each). This CDR3 contains 14 residues. The V and J ends lost 5 bases and 4 bases respectively, with 15 bases between them. Germline V gene sequence: CDR1 MNHEY, CDR2 SVGAGI. CDR3 amino acids: CASSEGPVGYEQYF. CDR3 in DNA: TGTGCCAGCAGTGAGGGGCCCGTTGGTTACGAGCAGTACTTC.

The rearrangement joins TRBV9 to TRBJ2-3; 10 bases line up with TRBD2. The CDR3 loop spans 17 amino acids. V was pared by 4 bases and J by 4 bases, with 12 bases of the junction left unmatched. Germline V gene sequence: CDR1 SGDLS, CDR2 YYNGEE. CDR3 DNA: TGTGCCAGCAGCCCTCGACTAGCGGGTGCTAACGCAGATACGCAGTATTTT. Encoded protein: CASSPRLAGANADTQYF.

The genes are TRBV6-1 and TRBJ1-5; 7 nucleotides line up with TRBD1. The V segment lost 8 bases and the J segment 6 bases; nucleotides outside the gene matches: 10. Germline assignment: CDR1 MNHNS and CDR2 SASEGT. CDR3 length: 14 amino acids. CDR3 residues: CASSWEGGSQPQHF. The CDR3 DNA reads TGTGCCAGCTCCTGGGAAGGGGGCAGTCAGCCCCAGCATTTT.

This clone was detected only a few times. The chain joins TRBV2 to TRBJ1-1, with D uncertain. The CDR3 extends over 13 amino acids. V was trimmed by 3 bases and J by 8 bases, leaving 13 bases between them. Germline assignment: CDR1 SNHLY and CDR2 FYNNEI. This CDR3 reads CASSEREGSEAFF. The CDR3 DNA sequence: TGTGCCAGCAGTGAGCGGGAAGGTTCGGAAGCTTTCTTT.

This sequence joins TRBV9 and TRBJ2-2; D perhaps matches TRBD1 (6 bases). Germline CDR1 and CDR2: SGDLS and YYNGEE. V was trimmed by 0 bases and J by 5 bases, leaving 8 bases between them. The CDR3 contains 14 residues. The CDR3 loop reads CASSVATGTGELFF. The CDR3 bases are TGTGCCAGCAGCGTAGCTACAGGGACCGGGGAGCTGTTTTTT.

The chain carries TRBV7-9 and TRBJ2-2, with 7 bases identical to TRBD1. The CDR3 has 17 residues. Germline CDR1 and CDR2: SEHNR and FQNEAQ (reference sequence). V trimming: 5 bases; J trimming: 1 base; junction bases outside the gene matches: 10. The CDR3 DNA sequence: TGTGCCAGCAGCCCGGACCTGGGACAGAGGAACACCGGGGAGCTGTTTTTT. It yields the protein CASSPDLGQRNTGELFF.

The V gene is TRBV5-5, the J gene TRBJ1-1, with D hard to call. Germline V gives CDR1 SGHKS, CDR2 YYEKEE (reference sequence). Trimming removed 4 bases from V and 6 bases from J, with 10 bases in between. The CDR3 runs 12 residues. The CDR3 DNA is TGTGCCAGCAGCGCCGGTTTCGCTGAAGCTTTCTTT. Its translation is CASSAGFAEAFF.

J is TRBJ2-3 and V is TRBV6-6, with 10 bases that match TRBD1. The CDR3 is made up of 15 amino acids. Germline loops: CDR1 MNHNY, CDR2 SVGAGI (reference sequence). Trimming took 4 bases from V and 2 from J; bases not matched to a gene: 3. CDR3 nucleotides: TGTGCCAGCAGTTGGGACAGGGGAGCCACAGATACGCAGTATTTT. Translation gives CASSWDRGATDTQYF.

The rearrangement joins TRBV19 to TRBJ1-2, with unresolved D. The germline V gene encodes CDR1 LNHDA and CDR2 SQIVND (reference sequence). CDR3 length: 14 amino acids. The ends were cut back, 7 bases at V and 1 base at J, with 13 bases in the middle. The CDR3 DNA sequence: TGTGCCAGTACTTACGGACTTATTAACTATGGCTACACCTTC. Its translation: CASTYGLINYGYTF.

The chain has TRBV10-1 and TRBJ2-2; D uncertain. The CDR3 is 11 amino acids. The germline gives CDR1 WNHNN, CDR2 SYGVQD (reference sequence). With 3 bases removed from V and 10 bases from J, the gap between germline ends came to 6 bases. CDR3 sequence (DNA): TGCGCCAGCAGTGACTGGCAGGAGCTGTTTTTT. Its translation: CASSDWQELFF.

Points on this clone: The junction does not match germline at one end; this may be a read error. This rearrangement joins TRBV5-3 to TRBJ1-2; tentative D call: TRBD1 (5 bases). TRBV5-3 is an ORF, and what it does is uncertain. The CDR3 runs 15 residues. The chain's CDR3 is CASSSVRQGSYGYTF. The CDR3 coding sequence is TGTGCCAGCAGCTCGGTCAGGCAGGGATCCTATGGCTACACCTTC.

The rearrangement joins TRBV2 to TRBJ1-6; 8 bases agree with TRBD1. The CDR3 runs 16 residues. V lost 6 bases to trimming and J lost 7 bases; unmatched junction nucleotides: 11. The germline V gene has CDR1 SNHLY and CDR2 FYNNEI. The CDR3 nucleotides are TGTGCCAGCAGGGGCGGGACAGGTTTTGTAAATTCACCCCTCCACTTT. It translates to CASRGGTGFVNSPLHF.

The chain couples TRBV5-4 to TRBJ2-5, with a possible D match to TRBD1 (6 bases). The CDR3 consists of 14 residues. Trimming cost V 4 bases and J 5 bases, with 15 bases left between them. Per germline, CDR1 SGHNT and CDR2 YYREEE (reference sequence). CDR3 DNA: TGTGCCAGCAGCGCGAAGGCAGGGGTCGAGACCCAGTACTTC. Amino acid sequence: CASSAKAGVETQYF.

This clone occurred once. The chain joins TRBV7-9 to TRBJ2-7, with 9 bases identical to TRBD1. The CDR3 totals 15 residues. Germline V gene sequence: CDR1 SEHNR, CDR2 FQNEAQ (reference sequence). The ends lost 7 bases at V and 1 base at J; junction bases unmatched: 8. The CDR3 here is CASITDRGSSYEQYF. CDR3 DNA sequence: TGTGCCAGCATCACGGACAGGGGCTCGTCCTACGAGCAGTACTTC.

The V call is TRBV7-3, the J call TRBJ1-1, with D possibly matching TRBD1 (6 bases). Germline CDR1 SGHTA, CDR2 FQGTGA. This CDR3 region has 14 residues. Trimming shortened V by 5 bases and J by 3 bases, and 13 bases separated the two germline ends. Written as DNA, the CDR3 is TGTGCCAGCAGCCATTCGGACAGAGACACTGAAGCTTTCTTT. This sequence encodes CASSHSDRDTEAFF.

The chain's CDR3 is CASSRDRAGEQYF. The DNA of the CDR3 is TGTGCCAGCAGTAGGGACAGGGCAGGCGAGCAGTACTTC. This chain links TRBV27 with TRBJ2-7, with 9 bases aligning to TRBD1. There are 13 residues in the CDR3. Germline CDR1 MNHEY, CDR2 SMNVEV (reference sequence). The junction had 5 bases not matched to a gene; V was cut back by 5 bases and J by 6 bases.

On this clone itself: The sample has other DNA sequences that encode this CDR3 too. The chain couples TRBV18 to TRBJ2-7; TRBD1 matches at 9 bases. Germline-derived CDR1 and CDR2 are KGHSH and LQKENI. The CDR3 is made up of 13 amino acids. V lost 3 bases, J lost 5 bases, and 2 bases stayed unmatched. The CDR3 region is CASSPGTGNEQYF. CDR3 nucleotides: TGTGCCAGCTCACCCGGGACAGGGAACGAGCAGTACTTC. Based on the CDR3 plus reference TRBV18 and TRBJ2-7, the full variable domain is NAGVMQNPRHLVRRRGQEARLRCSPMKGHSHVYWYRQLPEEGLKFMVYLQKENIIDESGMPKERFSAEFPKEGPSILRIQQVVRGDSAAYFCASSPGTGNEQYFGPGTRLTVT.

The chain has TRBV27 and TRBJ2-1, with D perhaps assigned TRBD1 or TRBD2 (5 bases each). CDR3 length: 15 residues. From germline, CDR1 is MNHEY and CDR2 SMNVEV (reference sequence). Trimming removed 5 bases at V and 0 bases at J, with 11 bases between. In DNA, the CDR3 is TGTGCCAGCAGTCTCGAGGGGCCCTCCTACAATGAGCAGTTCTTC. Protein: CASSLEGPSYNEQFF.

CDR3 sequence: CASSSREGETQYF. The CDR3 DNA follows: TGTGCCAGTTCAAGCAGGGAGGGAGAGACCCAGTACTTC. This chain connects TRBV19 to TRBJ2-5; the match to TRBD2 covers 7 bases. This CDR3 region has 13 residues. The germline gives CDR1 LNHDA, CDR2 SQIVND (reference sequence). J lost 4 bases, V lost 8 bases, and 7 bases had no gene match.

The rearrangement links TRBV6-1 to TRBJ1-6, with no clear D. This CDR3 has 16 residues. Trimming stripped 3 bases from V and 0 bases from J, with 9 bases between. The germline V gene encodes CDR1 MNHNS and CDR2 SASEGT. For the CDR3, the DNA is TGTGCCAGCAGTGATGGCGCTAGCTCCTATAATTCACCCCTCCACTTT. It translates to CASSDGASSYNSPLHF.

The rearrangement joins TRBV5-4 to TRBJ2-3; TRBD2 matches at 16 bases. There are 15 residues in the CDR3. V was pared by 2 bases and J by 9 bases, with 3 bases of the junction left unmatched. Germline lookup yields CDR1 SGHNT and CDR2 YYREEE (reference sequence). The CDR3 here is CASSLPGLAGGTQYF. For the CDR3, the DNA is TGTGCCAGCAGCTTACCGGGACTAGCGGGAGGGACGCAGTATTTT.

A single count supports this clone. The rearrangement links TRBV19 to TRBJ2-5; 7 nucleotides match TRBD2. Germline CDR1 is LNHDA and CDR2 is SQIVND (reference sequence). The CDR3 totals 16 residues. Trimming at V came to 8 bases and at J to 2 bases, leaving 14 bases not matched to a gene. CDR3 sequence: CASRASGLRKQETQYF. Written as DNA, the CDR3 is TGTGCCAGTCGGGCTTCGGGACTACGCAAGCAAGAGACCCAGTACTTC.

V is TRBV6-5 and J is TRBJ2-7; D gene ambiguous. This CDR3 has 15 residues. Germline loops: CDR1 MNHEY, CDR2 SVGAGI. The V gene lost 0 bases and the J gene lost 3 bases, with 12 bases spanning the gap. This CDR3 is CASSYSYSMGYEQYF. The CDR3 bases are TGTGCCAGCAGTTACTCGTACTCGATGGGCTACGAGCAGTACTTC.

The J gene is TRBJ2-2, the V gene TRBV7-2; 11 bases are a match to TRBD2. The trim removed 5 bases at V and 0 bases at J, leaving 11 bases unmatched. Germline V gene sequence: CDR1 SGHTA, CDR2 FQGNSA. The CDR3 runs 19 residues. This chain's CDR3 is CASSRQLSGRASNTGELFF. The CDR3 nucleotides are TGTGCCAGCAGCCGACAGCTTAGCGGGAGGGCTTCGAACACCGGGGAGCTGTTTTTT.

The chain combines TRBV5-1 with TRBJ1-2; 9 bases fit TRBD1. Germline CDR1 is SGHRS and CDR2 is YFSETQ. The CDR3 runs to 13 residues. Germline trimming cut 3 bases from V and 3 bases from J; bases unmatched to any gene: 0. The CDR3 nucleotides read TGCGCCAGCAGCTGGGACAGGGACTATGGCTACACCTTC. Encoded protein: CASSWDRDYGYTF. The full variable domain, its missing parts supplied by reference TRBV5-1 and TRBJ1-2, is KAGVTQTPRYLIKTRGQQVTLSCSPISGHRSVSWYQQTPGQGLQFLFEYFSETQRNKGNFPGRFSGRQFSNSRSEMNVSTLELGDSALYLCASSWDRDYGYTFGSGTRLTVV.

This clone was detected only a few times. The chain links TRBV18 to TRBJ2-7; tentatively, D is TRBD1 (6 bases). V was clipped by 3 bases and J by 3 bases, with 9 bases between them. CDR3 length: 13 residues. Germline CDR1 KGHSH, CDR2 LQKENI. The CDR3 DNA sequence: TGTGCCAGCTCACCCACAGGGTTCTACGAGCAGTACTTC. Translation gives CASSPTGFYEQYF.

The chain links TRBV29-1 to TRBJ1-2; no firm D call. Trimming took off 5 bases at V and 7 bases at J, with 20 bases between the two ends. This CDR3 has 14 amino acids. Germline CDR1 reads SQVTM; CDR2 reads ANQGSEA. CDR3 region: CSVLGTYLGAGYTF. Written as DNA, the CDR3 is TGCAGCGTTTTGGGAACATACCTTGGTGCTGGCTACACCTTC.

With respect to this clone: The CDR3 ends on some other residue instead of the conserved phenylalanine or tryptophan, so this is likely a read error. The rearrangement links TRBV7-9 to TRBJ1-1, with D possibly TRBD1 on 5 matching bases. This CDR3 has 13 amino acids. The germline V and J ends were trimmed by 7 bases and 2 bases, with 11 bases remaining between them. The V gene's germline CDR1 is SEHNR and CDR2 FQNEAQ (reference sequence). The CDR3: CASTRAQNTEAFL. In nucleotides, the CDR3 is TGTGCCAGCACCAGGGCGCAAAACACTGAAGCTTTCCTT.

CDR3 DNA sequence: TGTGCCAGCAGTTACATGGTAGCGGGAGCCTCCTACGAGCAGTACTTC. Its protein product is CASSYMVAGASYEQYF. V usage is TRBV6-5 and J usage is TRBJ2-7, with TRBD2 matching over 9 bases. This CDR3 has 16 residues. Germline lookup yields CDR1 MNHEY and CDR2 SVGAGI. V trimming: 2 bases; J trimming: 0 bases; junction bases outside the gene matches: 5.

The chain links TRBV6-5 to TRBJ1-5, with no clear D. CDR3 length: 14 amino acids. Germline V gene data show CDR1 as MNHEY and CDR2 as SVGAGI. V was cut by 3 bases and J by 1 base, with 7 bases left in between. Here the CDR3 reads CASSYPASNQPQHF. The DNA of the CDR3 is TGTGCCAGCAGTTATCCTGCCAGCAATCAGCCCCAGCATTTT.